Below are 25 T cell receptor beta chains sequenced from a single sample in a study of T cells in localized non-small cell lung cancer (dated by TCRdb to the early 2020s). Library preparation used the immunoSEQ multiplex PCR assay. The source is immuneACCESS, and TCRdb retained only in-frame sequences with V and J called. Part of the clones is not carried over; for the studies checked, unresolved V genes explain less than half of this, and the remainder is unexplained. The sample table lists about 40,000 clones, about 86% of them with a count of one. The ten top clones hold approximately 6.6% of the sample. Here the sequenced sample was peripheral blood, taken before any cancer treatment. These receptors originate from a man aged 40 to 70 with stage I lung adenocarcinoma.

The chain's CDR3 is CASSSRLAGVTDTQYF. The CDR3, as DNA: TGTGCCAGCAGTTCAAGACTAGCGGGAGTTACAGATACGCAGTATTTT. The chain couples TRBV2 to TRBJ2-3; 12 nucleotides agree with TRBD2. Germline values: CDR1 SNHLY, CDR2 FYNNEI. V lost 5 bases and J lost 3; bases outside the gene matches: 6. The CDR3 has 16 residues.

The V gene is TRBV28, the J gene TRBJ1-1, with D perhaps TRBD1 (6 bases). CDR1 is MDHEN, CDR2 SYDVKM, per germline. This CDR3 contains 15 residues. Deletions cut 4 bases from V and 5 bases from J, with 17 bases between. Written as DNA, the CDR3 is TGTGCCAGCAGTTCTCGGGGGGCTCGGGGTACTGAAGCTTTCTTT. Amino acids: CASSSRGARGTEAFF.

The V and J genes are TRBV30 and TRBJ1-2, with D possibly TRBD1 on 5 matching bases. The V end lost 2 bases, the J end lost 8 bases, and 9 bases lay between the germline ends. There are 11 residues in the CDR3. Germline assignment: CDR1 GTSNPN and CDR2 SVGIG (reference sequence). The CDR3: CAWSQGHGYTF. The CDR3 bases are TGTGCCTGGAGTCAGGGTCACGGCTACACCTTC.

The rearrangement uses TRBV13 and TRBJ1-3; no firm D call. This CDR3 region has 13 residues. Germline loops: CDR1 PRHDT, CDR2 FYEKMQ (reference sequence). Trimming took 0 bases from V and 5 from J, leaving 5 bases between them. Here the CDR3 reads CASSLGGRNTIYF. DNA of the CDR3: TGTGCCAGCAGCTTAGGCGGAAGAAACACCATATATTTT.

The V and J genes are TRBV28 and TRBJ2-7; tentatively, D is TRBD1 (6 bases). In germline, CDR1 is MDHEN, CDR2 SYDVKM. This CDR3 is built from 15 residues. V was trimmed by 3 bases and J by 1 base, leaving 13 bases between them. The CDR3 here is CASSFLNRASYEQYF. DNA of the CDR3: TGTGCCAGCAGTTTCCTGAACAGGGCTTCCTACGAGCAGTACTTC. Filled out from reference TRBV28 and TRBJ2-7, the complete variable domain reads DVKVTQSSRYLVKRTGEKVFLECVQDMDHENMFWYRQDPGLGLRLIYFSYDVKMKEKGDIPEGYSVSREKKERFSLILESASTNQTSMYLCASSFLNRASYEQYFGPGTRLTVT.

The chain links TRBV5-1 to TRBJ1-1; maybe TRBD1 (5 bases). V lost 4 bases and J lost 0, with 16 bases in between. The length of the CDR3 is 16 residues. CDR1 and CDR2 from the germline V gene are SGHRS and YFSETQ. As DNA, the CDR3 is TGCGCCAGCAGCCCTCAGGGCTATCCCATGAACACTGAAGCTTTCTTT. Its translation is CASSPQGYPMNTEAFF.

The V gene is TRBV13, the J gene TRBJ2-1; a weak D match, TRBD2 (6 bases). The CDR3 has 12 residues. CDR1 PRHDT and CDR2 FYEKMQ come from the germline V gene (reference sequence). V was shortened by 8 bases and J by 10 bases, with 15 bases between the two germline ends. For the CDR3, the DNA is TGTGCCAGCCTCCTGGGACTCGGGGAGCAGTTCTTC. It is translated as CASLLGLGEQFF.

The count of this clone is one. The J gene is TRBJ2-7, the V gene TRBV4-1; D is perhaps TRBD1 (6 bases). The germline CDR1 and CDR2 sequences are MGHRA and YSYEKL. The CDR3 is made up of 16 amino acids. Trimming took off 6 bases at V and 2 bases at J, with 20 bases between the two ends. CDR3 protein: CASRHAGGDKTYEQYF. The CDR3 DNA is TGCGCCAGCAGGCATGCCGGTGGGGACAAAACCTACGAGCAGTACTTC.

The rearrangement links TRBV18 to TRBJ2-7, with 7 positions matching TRBD1. J was trimmed by 4 bases and V by 3 bases; bases with no gene match: 0. The CDR3 loop spans 12 amino acids. Germline CDR1 KGHSH, CDR2 LQKENI. This CDR3 is CASSPGQYEQYF. The CDR3 region has the DNA TGTGCCAGCTCACCGGGACAGTACGAGCAGTACTTC.

The chain uses TRBV7-8 and TRBJ2-7; tentatively, D is TRBD2 (5 bases). The CDR3 is 16 amino acids. From germline, CDR1 is SGHVS and CDR2 FQNEAQ. With 6 bases removed from V and 2 bases from J, the gap between germline ends came to 20 bases. DNA of the CDR3: TGTGCCAGCAGTCCGTCCCTCCGGGAAAAGCCCTACGAGCAGTACTTC. This translates into CASSPSLREKPYEQYF. The complete variable domain, with remaining parts taken from reference TRBV7-8 and TRBJ2-7, reads GAGVSQSPRYKVAKRGQDVALRCDPISGHVSLFWYQQALGQGPEFLTYFQNEAQLDKSGLPSDRFFAERPEGSVSTLKIQRTQQEDSAVYLCASSPSLREKPYEQYFGPGTRLTVT.

This chain joins TRBV6-5 and TRBJ2-7; possible D gene TRBD1, 5 bases. In germline, CDR1 is MNHEY, CDR2 SVGAGI. V was cut by 4 bases and J by 7 bases, with 8 bases left in between. This CDR3 spans 11 amino acids. The CDR3 region is CASSFSGEQYF. For the CDR3, the DNA is TGTGCCAGCAGTTTTTCAGGGGAGCAGTACTTC.

This chain uses TRBV27 with TRBJ1-5; possibly TRBD1 for D (6 bases). The CDR3 is 14 amino acids. CDR1 MNHEY and CDR2 SMNVEV come from the germline V gene (reference sequence). V lost 6 bases to trimming and J lost 6 bases, with 15 bases between them. This CDR3 reads CASRSGVGGQPQHF. CDR3 DNA: TGTGCCAGCAGATCAGGGGTGGGAGGTCAGCCCCAGCATTTT.

The CDR3 protein is CASSTRTGVWGELFF. CDR3 in DNA: TGTGCCAGCAGCACCCGGACAGGAGTTTGGGGGGAGCTGTTTTTT. The V and J genes are TRBV11-3 and TRBJ2-2; 7 nucleotides agree with TRBD1. This CDR3 is 15 amino acids long. Germline V lookup: CDR1 SGHNT, CDR2 YENEEA. V shed 5 bases and J 8 bases; nucleotides not matched to a gene: 11.

The chain links TRBV9 to TRBJ1-3, with no clear D. Germline V gene sequence: CDR1 SGDLS, CDR2 YYNGEE. V was clipped by 4 bases and J by 0 bases, with 17 bases between them. The CDR3 covers 17 residues. The CDR3 region has the DNA TGTGCCAGCAGCTTTGCCCCCTCAGATGACTCTGGAAACACCATATATTTT. Protein product: CASSFAPSDDSGNTIYF.

The chain uses TRBV2 and TRBJ2-1, with TRBD2 matching 11 bases. This CDR3 contains 17 residues. Germline V CDR1 and CDR2: SNHLY, FYNNEI. The J segment lost 6 bases and the V segment lost 2 bases, leaving 9 bases of the junction unmatched. CDR3 sequence reads: CASSEWGKLAGGNEQFF. In DNA form, the CDR3 reads TGTGCCAGCAGTGAATGGGGTAAGCTAGCGGGAGGCAATGAGCAGTTCTTC.

The V gene is TRBV4-1, the J gene TRBJ2-1; D gene uncertain. Germline V gives CDR1 MGHRA, CDR2 YSYEKL. This CDR3 is 13 amino acids long. Trimming left V 5 bases short and J 10 bases short, with 15 bases between. CDR3 protein: CASSYGPMVEQFF. CDR3 DNA sequence: TGCGCCAGCAGCTACGGACCGATGGTAGAGCAGTTCTTC.

The V gene is TRBV7-8, the J gene TRBJ2-3, with 7 nucleotides matching TRBD2. The CDR3 runs to 14 residues. Trimming removed 5 bases from V and 5 bases from J; junction bases left unmatched: 7. From germline, CDR1 is SGHVS and CDR2 FQNEAQ. For the CDR3, the DNA is TGTGCCAGCAGCGTTAGCGGGCGGGGAGATACGCAGTATTTT. Protein product: CASSVSGRGDTQYF.

V gene TRBV9 combines with J gene TRBJ2-3; 7 bases line up with TRBD2. V shed 1 base and J 4 bases; nucleotides not matched to a gene: 6. Germline V CDR1 and CDR2: SGDLS, YYNGEE. The CDR3 sequence is 15 residues long. CDR3 region: CASSVSGNRADTQYF. CDR3 nucleotides: TGTGCCAGCAGCGTAAGCGGGAACCGGGCAGATACGCAGTATTTT.

The CDR3 loop is CASNLGAGVGEQFF. The DNA of the CDR3 is TGTGCCAGTAATTTAGGGGCAGGGGTTGGTGAGCAGTTCTTC. The chain couples TRBV19 to TRBJ2-1; a possible D gene is TRBD1 (6 bases). Trimming pared 7 bases from V and 9 bases from J, leaving 19 bases between. Per germline, CDR1 LNHDA and CDR2 SQIVND (reference sequence). This CDR3 spans 14 amino acids.

The genes are TRBV7-3 and TRBJ2-3, with D unresolved. With 3 bases removed from V and 0 bases from J, the gap between germline ends came to 10 bases. The CDR3 runs to 15 residues. Germline loops: CDR1 SGHTA, CDR2 FQGTGA. CDR3 loop: CASSFFPSSTDTQYF. The DNA of the CDR3 is TGTGCCAGCAGCTTTTTTCCCTCTAGCACAGATACGCAGTATTTT.

The rearrangement links TRBV28 to TRBJ1-3, with TRBD1 as a possible D gene (6 bases). The CDR3 loop spans 16 amino acids. V lost 0 bases and J 0 bases, leaving 9 bases between the germline ends. Looked up from germline, CDR1 is MDHEN and CDR2 is SYDVKM. DNA for the CDR3: TGTGCCAGCAGTTTATGGGACAGATACTCTGGAAACACCATATATTTT. This encodes CASSLWDRYSGNTIYF.

The rearrangement joins TRBV6-5 to TRBJ1-3; the D is unclear. CDR1 is MNHEY and CDR2 is SVGAGI in the germline V gene. V dropped 6 bases and J dropped 2 bases, with 5 bases sitting between them. CDR3 size: 12 residues. The CDR3 protein is CASRAAGNTIYF. CDR3 in DNA: TGTGCCAGCAGGGCCGCTGGAAACACCATATATTTT.

In this sample, this clone turned up a few times. V and J are TRBV18 and TRBJ2-1; TRBD1 agrees at 7 bases. In germline, CDR1 is KGHSH, CDR2 LQKENI. The CDR3 covers 14 residues. V was pared by 5 bases and J by 7 bases, with 8 bases of the junction left unmatched. CDR3 sequence: CASSKLGQINEQFF. The CDR3 DNA reads as TGTGCCAGCTCAAAATTGGGACAGATTAATGAGCAGTTCTTC.

V and J are TRBV29-1 and TRBJ1-2, with a possible D match to TRBD1 (5 bases). This CDR3 region has 13 residues. Germline V CDR1 and CDR2: SQVTM, ANQGSEA. Trimming took 3 bases from V and 6 from J, leaving 14 bases between them. The CDR3 DNA reads TGCAGCGTTGACCTAGGGGCAGGGCATGGCTACACCTTC. This gives the protein CSVDLGAGHGYTF.

The V call is TRBV7-9, the J call TRBJ1-1; D gene uncertain. This CDR3 is built from 15 residues. Germline V gene data show CDR1 as SEHNR and CDR2 as FQNEAQ (reference sequence). V lost 3 bases and J 1 base, leaving 12 bases between the germline ends. CDR3 loop: CASSLGRHENTEAFF. CDR3 nucleotides: TGTGCCAGCAGCTTGGGAAGGCACGAGAACACTGAAGCTTTCTTT. Complete variable domain (other parts from reference TRBV7-9 and TRBJ1-1): DTGVSQNPRHKITKRGQNVTFRCDPISEHNRLYWYRQTLGQGPEFLTYFQNEAQLEKSRLLSDRFSAERPKGSFSTLEIQRTEQGDSAMYLCASSLGRHENTEAFFGQGTRLTVV.